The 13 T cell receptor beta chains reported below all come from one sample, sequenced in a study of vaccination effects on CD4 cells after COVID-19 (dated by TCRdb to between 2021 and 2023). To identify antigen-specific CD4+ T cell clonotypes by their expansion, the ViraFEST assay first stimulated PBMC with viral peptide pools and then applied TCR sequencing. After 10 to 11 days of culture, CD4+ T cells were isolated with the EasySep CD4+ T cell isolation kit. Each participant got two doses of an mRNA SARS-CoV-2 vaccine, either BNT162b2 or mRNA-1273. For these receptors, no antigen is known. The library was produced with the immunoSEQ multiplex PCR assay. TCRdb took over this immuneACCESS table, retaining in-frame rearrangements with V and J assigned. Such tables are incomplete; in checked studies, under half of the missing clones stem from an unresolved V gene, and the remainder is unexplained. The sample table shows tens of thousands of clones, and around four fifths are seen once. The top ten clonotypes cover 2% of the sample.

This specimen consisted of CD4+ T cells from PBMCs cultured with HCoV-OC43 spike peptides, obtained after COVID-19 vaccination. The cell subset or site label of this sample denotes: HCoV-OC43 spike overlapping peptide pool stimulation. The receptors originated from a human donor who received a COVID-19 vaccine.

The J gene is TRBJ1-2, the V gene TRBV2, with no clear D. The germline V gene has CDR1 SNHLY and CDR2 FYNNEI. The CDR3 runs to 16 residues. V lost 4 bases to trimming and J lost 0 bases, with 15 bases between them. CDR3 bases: TGTGCCAGCAGTGCCCCATCCAATTTAGCTAACTATGGCTACACCTTC. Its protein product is CASSAPSNLANYGYTF.

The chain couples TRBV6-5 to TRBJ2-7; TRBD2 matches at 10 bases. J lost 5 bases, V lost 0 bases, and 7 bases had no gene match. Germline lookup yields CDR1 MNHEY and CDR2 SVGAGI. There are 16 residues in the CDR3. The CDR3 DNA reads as TGTGCCAGCAGTTACTCTTATCTAGCGGGGGCCCACGAGCAGTACGTC. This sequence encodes CASSYSYLAGAHEQYV.

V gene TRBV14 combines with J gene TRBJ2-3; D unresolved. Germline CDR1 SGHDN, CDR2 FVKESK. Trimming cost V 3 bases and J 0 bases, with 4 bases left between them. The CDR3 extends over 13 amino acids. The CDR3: CASSQDSTDTQYF. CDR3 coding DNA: TGTGCCAGCAGCCAGGACAGCACAGATACGCAGTATTTT.

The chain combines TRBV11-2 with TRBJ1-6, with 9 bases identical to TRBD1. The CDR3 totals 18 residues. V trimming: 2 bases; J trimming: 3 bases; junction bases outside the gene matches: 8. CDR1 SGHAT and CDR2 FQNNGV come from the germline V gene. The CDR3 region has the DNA TGTGCCAGCAGCTTACCCGGGGACAGGGCCTTCTATAATTCACCCCTCCACTTT. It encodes CASSLPGDRAFYNSPLHF.

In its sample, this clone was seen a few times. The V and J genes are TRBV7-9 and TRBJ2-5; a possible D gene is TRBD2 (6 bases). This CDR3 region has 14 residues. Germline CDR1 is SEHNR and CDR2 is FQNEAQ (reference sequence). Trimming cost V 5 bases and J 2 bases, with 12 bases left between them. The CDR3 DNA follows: TGTGCCAGCAGCGGCGGGGCAGAGCAAGAGACCCAGTACTTC. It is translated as CASSGGAEQETQYF.

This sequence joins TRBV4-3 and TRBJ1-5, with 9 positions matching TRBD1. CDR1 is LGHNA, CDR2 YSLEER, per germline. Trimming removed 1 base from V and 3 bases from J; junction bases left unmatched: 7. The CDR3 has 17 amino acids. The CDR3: CASSQGDTGGSNQPQHF. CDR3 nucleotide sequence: TGCGCCAGCAGCCAAGGGGACACAGGGGGCTCCAATCAGCCCCAGCATTTT.

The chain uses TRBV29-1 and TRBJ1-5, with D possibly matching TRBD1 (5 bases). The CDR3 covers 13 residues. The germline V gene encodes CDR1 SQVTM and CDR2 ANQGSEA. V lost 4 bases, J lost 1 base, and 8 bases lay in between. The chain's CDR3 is CSVARGSNQPQHF. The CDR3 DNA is TGCAGCGTTGCACGGGGGAGCAATCAGCCCCAGCATTTT.

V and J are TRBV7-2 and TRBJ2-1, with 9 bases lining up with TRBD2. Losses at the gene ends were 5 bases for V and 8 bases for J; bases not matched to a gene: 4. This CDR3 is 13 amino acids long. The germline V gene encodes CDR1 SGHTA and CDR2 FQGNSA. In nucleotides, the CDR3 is TGTGCCAGCAGCCCCCGACTAGCGGATGAGCAGTTCTTC. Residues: CASSPRLADEQFF. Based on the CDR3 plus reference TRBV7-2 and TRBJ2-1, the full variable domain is GAGVSQSPSNKVTEKGKDVELRCDPISGHTALYWYRQSLGQGLEFLIYFQGNSAPDKSGLPSDRFSAERTGGSVSTLTIQRTQQEDSAVYLCASSPRLADEQFFGPGTRLTVL.

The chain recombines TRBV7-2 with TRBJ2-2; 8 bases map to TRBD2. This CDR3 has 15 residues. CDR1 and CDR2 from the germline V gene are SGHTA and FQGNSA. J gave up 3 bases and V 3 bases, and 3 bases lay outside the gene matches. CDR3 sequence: CASSLPSGYTGELFF. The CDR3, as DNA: TGTGCCAGCAGCTTGCCTAGCGGGTACACCGGGGAGCTGTTTTTT.

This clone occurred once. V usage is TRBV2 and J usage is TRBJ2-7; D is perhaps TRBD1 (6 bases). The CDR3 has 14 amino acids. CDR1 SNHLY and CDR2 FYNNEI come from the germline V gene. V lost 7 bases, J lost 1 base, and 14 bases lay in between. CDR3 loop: CASKGQTNSYEQYV. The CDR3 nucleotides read TGTGCCAGCAAAGGACAGACAAATTCCTACGAGCAGTACGTC.

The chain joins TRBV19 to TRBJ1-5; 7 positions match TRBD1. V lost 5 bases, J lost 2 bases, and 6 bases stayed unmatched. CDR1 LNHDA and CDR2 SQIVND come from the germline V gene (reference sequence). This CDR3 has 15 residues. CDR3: CASSLTGQGNQPQHF. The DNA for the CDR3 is TGTGCCAGTAGTTTGACAGGGCAGGGCAATCAGCCCCAGCATTTT.

The CDR3 coding sequence is TGTGCCACCAGGGGATCGCGGGGGCAAGGAGATACGCAGTATTTT. The encoded protein is CATRGSRGQGDTQYF. The gene calls are TRBV6-5 and TRBJ2-3; TRBD2 is a possible D gene (7 bases). CDR1 is MNHEY and CDR2 is SVGAGI in the germline V gene. The CDR3 is 15 residues long. V was clipped by 10 bases and J by 5 bases, with 22 bases between them.

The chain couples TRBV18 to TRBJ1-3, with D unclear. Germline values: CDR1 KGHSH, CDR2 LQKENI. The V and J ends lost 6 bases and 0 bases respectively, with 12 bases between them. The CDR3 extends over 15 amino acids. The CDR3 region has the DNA TGTGCCAGCTCTCAGACGGATAGCTCTGGAAACACCATATATTTT. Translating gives CASSQTDSSGNTIYF.